Sequencing of this T cell receptor (beta chain) was carried out in a study of cytomegalovirus exposure and HLA in healthy donors. Amplification used 60 Vbeta primers and 13 Jbeta primers. TCRdb's copy holds only in-frame clones and misses some; the assay was immunoSEQ multiplex PCR. Of 100,000 to 150,000 clones listed, about 70% are singletons. Germline CDR1 reads MDHEN; CDR2 reads SYDVKM. The CDR3 covers 17 residues. V shed 4 bases and J shed 1 base, with 18 bases lying between them. The TCR was taken from a woman aged 55-70 years in good health and CMV-seropositive. This chain connects TRBV28 to TRBJ2-3; D possibly corresponds to TRBD2 (6 bases). The sample was PBMCs. The CDR3 here is CASSSISSGPRTDTQYF. The CDR3 bases are TGTGCCAGCAGTTCAATATCCAGCGGGCCACGCACAGATACGCAGTATTTT.